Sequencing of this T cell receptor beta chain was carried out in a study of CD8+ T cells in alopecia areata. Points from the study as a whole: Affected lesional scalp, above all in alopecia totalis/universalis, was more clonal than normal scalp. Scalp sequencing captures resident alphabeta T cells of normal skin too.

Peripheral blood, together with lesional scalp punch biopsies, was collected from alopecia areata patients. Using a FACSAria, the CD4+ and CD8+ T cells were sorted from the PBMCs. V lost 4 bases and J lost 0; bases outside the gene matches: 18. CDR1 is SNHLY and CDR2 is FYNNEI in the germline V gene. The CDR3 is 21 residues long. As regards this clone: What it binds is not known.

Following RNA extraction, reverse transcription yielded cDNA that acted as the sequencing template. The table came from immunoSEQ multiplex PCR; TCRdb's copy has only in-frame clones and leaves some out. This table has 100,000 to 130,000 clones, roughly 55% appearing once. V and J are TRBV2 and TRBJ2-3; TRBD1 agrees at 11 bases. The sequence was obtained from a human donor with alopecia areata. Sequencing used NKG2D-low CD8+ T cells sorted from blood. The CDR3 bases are TGTGCCAGCAGTGTCACCTCACCGGGGACAGGGGGTTCCAGGAGCACAGATACGCAGTATTTT. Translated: CASSVTSPGTGGSRSTDTQYF.